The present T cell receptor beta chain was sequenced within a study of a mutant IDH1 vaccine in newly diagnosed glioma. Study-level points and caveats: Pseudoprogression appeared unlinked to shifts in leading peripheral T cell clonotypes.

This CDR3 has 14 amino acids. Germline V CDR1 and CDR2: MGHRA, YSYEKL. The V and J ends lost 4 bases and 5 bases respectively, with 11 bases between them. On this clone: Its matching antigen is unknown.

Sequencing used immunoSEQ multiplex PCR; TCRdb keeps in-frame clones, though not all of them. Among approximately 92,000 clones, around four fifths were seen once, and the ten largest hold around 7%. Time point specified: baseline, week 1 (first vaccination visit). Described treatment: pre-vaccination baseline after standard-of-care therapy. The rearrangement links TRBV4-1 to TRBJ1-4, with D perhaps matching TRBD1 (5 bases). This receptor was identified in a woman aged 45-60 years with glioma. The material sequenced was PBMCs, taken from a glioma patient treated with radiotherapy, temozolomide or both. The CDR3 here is CASSPRGLNEKLFF. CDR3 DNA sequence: TGCGCCAGCAGCCCCCGGGGGTTAAATGAAAAACTGTTTTTT.